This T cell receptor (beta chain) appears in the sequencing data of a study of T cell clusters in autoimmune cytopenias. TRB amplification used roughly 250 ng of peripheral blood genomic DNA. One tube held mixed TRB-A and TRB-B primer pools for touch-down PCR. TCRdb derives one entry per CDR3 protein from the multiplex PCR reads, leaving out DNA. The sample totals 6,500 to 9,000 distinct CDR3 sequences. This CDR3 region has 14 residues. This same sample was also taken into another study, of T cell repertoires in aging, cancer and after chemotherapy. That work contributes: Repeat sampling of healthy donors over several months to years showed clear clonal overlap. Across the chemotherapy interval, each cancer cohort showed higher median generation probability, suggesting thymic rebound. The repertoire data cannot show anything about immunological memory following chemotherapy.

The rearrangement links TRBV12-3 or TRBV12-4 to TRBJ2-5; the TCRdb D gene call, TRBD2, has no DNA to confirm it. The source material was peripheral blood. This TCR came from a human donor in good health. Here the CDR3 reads CASSLGLAWETQYF.